These T cell receptor beta chains were read from a single sample in a study of blood T cell repertoires in COVID-19. The table came from immunoSEQ multiplex PCR; TCRdb's copy has only in-frame clones and leaves some out. In the table there are roughly 100,000 clones, roughly three quarters of which are singletons. Sequenced sample: peripheral blood. The receptors were sampled from a woman aged 80 or over with acute or convalescent COVID-19. The CDR3 runs from the conserved cysteine through the conserved F or W. The D gene is left open where the match is weak. Some rows mark clone size as missing; the rest say once, few, many or name a class of expanded clone.

TRBV3-1/TRBV3-2	TRBD2	.	TRBJ2-7	TGTGCCAGCAGACTGGGACTAGCGGGGGCCTACGAGCAGTACTTC	CASRLGLAGAYEQYF
TRBV9	.	.	TRBJ1-2	TGTGCCAGCAGCGTAGCTCAGGGGTTTGGCTACACCTTC	CASSVAQGFGYTF
TRBV19	.	.	TRBJ1-5	TGTGCCAGTAGTACAGGGGTAAATAGCAATCAGCCCCAGCATTTT	CASSTGVNSNQPQHF
TRBV7-3	.	.	TRBJ1-3	TGTGCCAGCAGCTCCGGGGGGGCCGGCTCTGGAAACACCATATATTTT	CASSSGGAGSGNTIYF
TRBV27	TRBD2	.	TRBJ2-1	TGTGCCAGCAGTCGGACTAGAAATGAGCAGTTCTTC	CASSRTRNEQFF
TRBV11-2	.	few	TRBJ1-1	TGTGCCAGCAGCTTAATTCTGGGGGCCTACACTGAAGCTTTCTTT	CASSLILGAYTEAFF
TRBV9	TRBD2	.	TRBJ2-3	TGTGCCAGCAGCGTAGCTACGGCTAGCGGGGTTAGCACAGATACGCAGTATTTT	CASSVATASGVSTDTQYF
TRBV7-2	.	.	TRBJ2-3	TGTGCCAGCAGCTTAGGCCTAGCGCTTCTTCTAGAGGGGCAGTATTTT	CASSLGLALLLEGQYF
TRBV7-9	.	.	TRBJ1-4	TGTGCCAGCAGCCTCGCAGGGTCTAATGAAAAACTGTTTTTT	CASSLAGSNEKLFF
TRBV5-1	.	.	TRBJ2-1	TGCGCCAGCAGCTTGGGTGACTTAGCTTGGAATGAGCAGTTCTTC	CASSLGDLAWNEQFF
TRBV27	.	.	TRBJ1-1	TGTGCCAGCAGTTTAAGGGGGGGGCACACTGAAGCTTTCTTT	CASSLRGGHTEAFF
TRBV9	TRBD1	few	TRBJ2-2	TGTGCCAGCAGCCCCGGACAGGTTGGCTGGGAGCTGTTTTTT	CASSPGQVGWELFF
TRBV5-4	.	.	TRBJ1-2	TGTGCCAGCAGCCTAACACAGGCGAACTATGGCTACACCTTC	CASSLTQANYGYTF
TRBV9	.	few	TRBJ1-1	TGTGCCAGACTCCTGACAGGGAACACTGAAGCTTTCTTT	CARLLTGNTEAFF
TRBV18	TRBD2	.	TRBJ2-5	TGTGCCAGCTCACCTCGGACTAGCGGGGGGCAAGAGACCCAGTACTTC	CASSPRTSGGQETQYF
TRBV6-6	TRBD1	.	TRBJ2-5	TGTGCCAGCAGTCGAAGGTGGGACAGGGGGTGGCAAGAGACCCAGTACTTC	CASSRRWDRGWQETQYF
TRBV18	.	.	TRBJ1-1	TGTGCCAGCTCCCAAGAGGAGGCGGGGACTGAAGCTTTCTTT	CASSQEEAGTEAFF
TRBV18	.	.	TRBJ2-7	TGTGCCAGCTCACCAGCAGGGGTGGGCGAGCAGTACTTC	CASSPAGVGEQYF
TRBV19	.	.	TRBJ1-1	TGTGCCAGTAGTATACCCGGGGAGAACACTGAAGCTTTCTTT	CASSIPGENTEAFF
TRBV5-8	TRBD1	.	TRBJ1-2	TGTGCCAGCAGCTACACCGGGACAGGGGGGTACGGCTACACCTTC	CASSYTGTGGYGYTF
TRBV4-1	TRBD1	.	TRBJ1-1	TGCGCCAGCAGCCAATGGACAGGCTTGAACACTGAAGCTTTCTTT	CASSQWTGLNTEAFF
TRBV7-2	.	.	TRBJ1-6	TGTGCCAGCAGCTTAAAGGGGCAGGGTAATTCACCCCTCCACTTT	CASSLKGQGNSPLHF
TRBV12-2	.	.	TRBJ2-7	TGTGCAAGTCGCGTAGAGTCGGGGTCCTACGAGCAGTACTTC	CASRVESGSYEQYF
TRBV27	TRBD2	.	TRBJ2-7	TGTGCCAGCAGTTCCCTTAGCGGGAGAGTCTACGAGCAGTACTTC	CASSSLSGRVYEQYF
TRBV7-2	.	few	TRBJ1-5	TGTGCCAGCAGCTTTCGGGGGAATGAACAGCCCCAGCATTTT	CASSFRGNEQPQHF